This TCR beta chain was sequenced for a study of blood T cell repertoires in COVID-19. This CDR3 is built from 12 residues. Original handling: By means of reference gene primer amplification, nucleated cell counts were estimated. Sequencing was performed with immunoSEQ multiplex PCR; in TCRdb, only in-frame clones are kept and a portion is missing. V, J and clone size are those of that table, while D and trimming were read from the DNA. The sample includes just over 95,000 clones, over 80% of them seen just once. On this clone: A junction end diverges from the germline sequence, so it may reflect a read error.

The J gene is TRBJ2-7, the V gene TRBV12-3 or TRBV12-4; D might be TRBD2 (6 bases). The receptor was isolated from a man older than 75 with acute or convalescent COVID-19. The sequencing sample was made of peripheral blood. CDR3 DNA sequence: TGTGCCAGCAGAGCCGGGACTCGGACCTCGACCTTC. It is translated as CASRAGTRTSTF.